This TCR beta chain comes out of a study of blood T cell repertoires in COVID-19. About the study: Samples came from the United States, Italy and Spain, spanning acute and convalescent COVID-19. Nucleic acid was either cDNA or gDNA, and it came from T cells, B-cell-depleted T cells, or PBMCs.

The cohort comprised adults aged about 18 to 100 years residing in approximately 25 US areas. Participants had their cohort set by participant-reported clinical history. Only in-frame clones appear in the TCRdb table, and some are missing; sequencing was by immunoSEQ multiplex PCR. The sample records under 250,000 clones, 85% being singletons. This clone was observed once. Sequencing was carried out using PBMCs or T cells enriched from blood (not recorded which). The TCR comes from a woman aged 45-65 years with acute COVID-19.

The CDR3 loop reads CASSEGRFYGYTF. The DNA for the CDR3 is TGTGCCAGCAGTGAAGGGAGGTTCTATGGCTACACCTTC. This rearrangement joins TRBV2 to TRBJ1-2; D ambiguous. The V end was cut by 1 base, the J end by 4 bases, with 7 bases between. The CDR3 runs 13 residues. Germline V gene data show CDR1 as SNHLY and CDR2 as FYNNEI.